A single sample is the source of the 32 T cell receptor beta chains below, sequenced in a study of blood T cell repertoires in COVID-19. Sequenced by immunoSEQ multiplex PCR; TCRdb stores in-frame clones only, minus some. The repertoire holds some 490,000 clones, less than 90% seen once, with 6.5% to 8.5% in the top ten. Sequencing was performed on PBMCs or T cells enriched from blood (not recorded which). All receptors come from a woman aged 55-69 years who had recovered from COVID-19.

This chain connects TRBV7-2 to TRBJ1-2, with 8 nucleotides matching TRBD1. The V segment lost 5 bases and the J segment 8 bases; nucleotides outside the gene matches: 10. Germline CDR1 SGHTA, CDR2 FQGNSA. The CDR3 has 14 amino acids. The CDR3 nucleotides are TGTGCCAGCAGCCTATGGACAGGGTCGCCCGGCTACACCTTC. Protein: CASSLWTGSPGYTF.

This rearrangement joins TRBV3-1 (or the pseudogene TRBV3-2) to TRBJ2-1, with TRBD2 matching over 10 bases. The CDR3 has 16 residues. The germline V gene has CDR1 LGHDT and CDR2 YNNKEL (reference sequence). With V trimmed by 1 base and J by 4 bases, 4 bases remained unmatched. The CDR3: CASSQAERGGYNEQFF. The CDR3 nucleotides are TGTGCCAGCAGCCAAGCGGAGCGGGGGGGTTACAATGAGCAGTTCTTC.

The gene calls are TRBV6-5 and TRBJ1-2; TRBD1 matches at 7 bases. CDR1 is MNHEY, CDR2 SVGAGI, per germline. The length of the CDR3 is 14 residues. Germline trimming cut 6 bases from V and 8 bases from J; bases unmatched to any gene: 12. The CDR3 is CASRYGQEGGGYTF. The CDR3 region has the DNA TGTGCCAGCAGGTACGGACAGGAGGGTGGAGGCTACACCTTC.

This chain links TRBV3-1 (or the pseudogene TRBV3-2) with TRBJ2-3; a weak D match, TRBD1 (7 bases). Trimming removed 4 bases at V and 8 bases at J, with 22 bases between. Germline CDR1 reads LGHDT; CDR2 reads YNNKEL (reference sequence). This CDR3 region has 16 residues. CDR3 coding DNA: TGTGCCAGCAGCCTACTAGGGGCAGGGGGAGGTGGTACGCAGTATTTT. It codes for CASSLLGAGGGGTQYF.

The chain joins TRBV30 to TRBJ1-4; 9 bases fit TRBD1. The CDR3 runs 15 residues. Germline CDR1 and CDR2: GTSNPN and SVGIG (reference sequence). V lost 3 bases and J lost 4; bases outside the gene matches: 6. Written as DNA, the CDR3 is TGTGCCTGGAGGCCAGGACAGGGGCATAATGAAAAACTGTTTTTT. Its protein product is CAWRPGQGHNEKLFF. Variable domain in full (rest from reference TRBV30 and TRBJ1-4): SQTIHQWPATLVQPVGSPLSLECTVEGTSNPNLYWYRQAAGRGLQLLFYSVGIGQISSEVPQNLSASRPQDRQFILSSKKLLLSDSGFYLCAWRPGQGHNEKLFFGSGTQLSVL.

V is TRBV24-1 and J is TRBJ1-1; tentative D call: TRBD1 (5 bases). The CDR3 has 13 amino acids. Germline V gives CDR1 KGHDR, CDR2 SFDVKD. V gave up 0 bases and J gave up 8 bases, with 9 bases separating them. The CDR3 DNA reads TGTGCCACCAGTGATTTGTTGACAGCCGAAGCTTTCTTT. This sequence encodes CATSDLLTAEAFF.

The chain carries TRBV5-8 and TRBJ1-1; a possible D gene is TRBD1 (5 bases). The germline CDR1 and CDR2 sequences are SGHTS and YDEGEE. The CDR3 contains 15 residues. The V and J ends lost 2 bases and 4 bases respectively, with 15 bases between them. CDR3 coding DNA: TGTGCCAGCAGCTTCCGGGGGACTTTGCGCACTGAAGCTTTCTTT. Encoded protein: CASSFRGTLRTEAFF.

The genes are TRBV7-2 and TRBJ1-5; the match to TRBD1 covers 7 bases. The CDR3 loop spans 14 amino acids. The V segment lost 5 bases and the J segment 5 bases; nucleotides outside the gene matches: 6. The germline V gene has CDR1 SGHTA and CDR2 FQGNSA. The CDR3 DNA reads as TGTGCCAGCAGCCAACAGGGGACAGATCAGCCCCAGCATTTT. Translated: CASSQQGTDQPQHF. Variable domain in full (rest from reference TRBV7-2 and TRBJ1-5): GAGVSQSPSNKVTEKGKDVELRCDPISGHTALYWYRQSLGQGLEFLIYFQGNSAPDKSGLPSDRFSAERTGGSVSTLTIQRTQQEDSAVYLCASSQQGTDQPQHFGDGTRLSIL.

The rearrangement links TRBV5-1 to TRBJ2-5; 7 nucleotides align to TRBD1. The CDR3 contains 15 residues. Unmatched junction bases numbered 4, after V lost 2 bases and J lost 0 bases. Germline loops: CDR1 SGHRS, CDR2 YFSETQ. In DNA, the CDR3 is TGCGCCAGCAGCTTCGGTGACAGGGACCAAGAGACCCAGTACTTC. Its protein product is CASSFGDRDQETQYF.

CDR3 nucleotide sequence: TGTGCCAGCAGCGTAGAAGGGGCGCGAAGCGGGGAGCTGTTTTTT. It translates to CASSVEGARSGELFF. This chain uses TRBV9 with TRBJ2-2; D is possibly TRBD1 (5 bases). The germline gives CDR1 SGDLS, CDR2 YYNGEE. The CDR3 sequence is 15 residues long. V lost 0 bases to trimming and J lost 7 bases, with 13 bases between them.

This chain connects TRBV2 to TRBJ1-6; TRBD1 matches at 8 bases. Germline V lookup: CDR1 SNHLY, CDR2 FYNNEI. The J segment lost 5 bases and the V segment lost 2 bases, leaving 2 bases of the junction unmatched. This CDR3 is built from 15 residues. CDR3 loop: CASSEQGANNSPLHF. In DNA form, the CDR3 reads TGTGCCAGCAGTGAACAGGGGGCCAATAATTCACCCCTCCACTTT.

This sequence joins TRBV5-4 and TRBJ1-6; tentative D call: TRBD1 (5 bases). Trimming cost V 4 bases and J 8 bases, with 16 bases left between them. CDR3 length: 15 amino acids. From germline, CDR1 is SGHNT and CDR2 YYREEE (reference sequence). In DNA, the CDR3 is TGTGCCAGCAGCGCCCGGGGGGTTGGGGATTCACCCCTCCACTTT. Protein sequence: CASSARGVGDSPLHF. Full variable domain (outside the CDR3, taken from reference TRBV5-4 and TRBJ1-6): ETGVTQSPTHLIKTRGQQVTLRCSSQSGHNTVSWYQQALGQGPQFIFQYYREEENGRGNFPPRFSGLQFPNYSSELNVNALELDDSALYLCASSARGVGDSPLHFGNGTRLTVT.

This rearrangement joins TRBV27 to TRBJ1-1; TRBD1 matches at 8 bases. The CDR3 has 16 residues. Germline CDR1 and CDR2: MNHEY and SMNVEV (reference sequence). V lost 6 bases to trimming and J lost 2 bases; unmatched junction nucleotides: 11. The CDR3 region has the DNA TGTGCCAGCAGGAGACAGGGGCCGGGATCTAACACTGAAGCTTTCTTT. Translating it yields CASRRQGPGSNTEAFF.

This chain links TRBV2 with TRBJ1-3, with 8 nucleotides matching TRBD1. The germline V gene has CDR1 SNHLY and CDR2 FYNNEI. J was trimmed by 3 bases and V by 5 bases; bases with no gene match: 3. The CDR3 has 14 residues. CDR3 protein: CASSPGGYGNTIYF. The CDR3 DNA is TGTGCCAGCAGTCCAGGGGGCTATGGAAACACCATATATTTT.

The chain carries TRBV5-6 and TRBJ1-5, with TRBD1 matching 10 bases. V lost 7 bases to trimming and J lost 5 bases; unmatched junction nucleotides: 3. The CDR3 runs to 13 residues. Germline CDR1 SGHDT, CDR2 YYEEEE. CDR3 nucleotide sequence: TGTGCCAGCCCGGACAGGGGGGATCAGCCCCAGCATTTT. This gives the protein CASPDRGDQPQHF.

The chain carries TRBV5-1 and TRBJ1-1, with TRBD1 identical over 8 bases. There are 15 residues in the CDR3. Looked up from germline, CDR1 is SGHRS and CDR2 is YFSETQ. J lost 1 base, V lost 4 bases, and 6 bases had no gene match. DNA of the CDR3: TGCGCCAGCAGCATACAGGGGGGGAAGAACACTGAAGCTTTCTTT. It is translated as CASSIQGGKNTEAFF. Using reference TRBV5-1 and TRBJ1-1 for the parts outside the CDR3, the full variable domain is KAGVTQTPRYLIKTRGQQVTLSCSPISGHRSVSWYQQTPGQGLQFLFEYFSETQRNKGNFPGRFSGRQFSNSRSEMNVSTLELGDSALYLCASSIQGGKNTEAFFGQGTRLTVV.

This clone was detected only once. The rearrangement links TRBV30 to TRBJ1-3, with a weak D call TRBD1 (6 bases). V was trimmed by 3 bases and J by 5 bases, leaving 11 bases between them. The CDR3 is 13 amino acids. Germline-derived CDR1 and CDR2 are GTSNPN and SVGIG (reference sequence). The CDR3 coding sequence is TGTGCCTGGAGAACAGGGATACGAAACACCATATATTTT. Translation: CAWRTGIRNTIYF.

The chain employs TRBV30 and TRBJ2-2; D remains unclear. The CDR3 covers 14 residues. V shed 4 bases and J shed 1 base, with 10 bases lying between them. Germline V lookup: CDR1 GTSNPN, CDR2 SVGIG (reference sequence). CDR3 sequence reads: CAWKELQNTGELFF. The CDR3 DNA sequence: TGTGCCTGGAAGGAGTTACAGAACACCGGGGAGCTGTTTTTT.

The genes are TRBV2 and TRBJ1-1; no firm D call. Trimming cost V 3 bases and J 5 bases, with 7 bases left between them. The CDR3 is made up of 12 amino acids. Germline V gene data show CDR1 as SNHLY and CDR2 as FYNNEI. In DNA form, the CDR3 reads TGTGCCAGCAGTGACGGTGATACTGAAGCTTTCTTT. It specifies CASSDGDTEAFF.

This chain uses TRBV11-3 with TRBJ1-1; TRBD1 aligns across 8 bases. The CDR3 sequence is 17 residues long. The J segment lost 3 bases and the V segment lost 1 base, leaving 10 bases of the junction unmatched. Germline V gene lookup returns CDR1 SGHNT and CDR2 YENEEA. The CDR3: CASSLAGGARSDTEAFF. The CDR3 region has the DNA TGTGCCAGCAGCTTAGCAGGGGGCGCGAGGTCGGACACTGAAGCTTTCTTT.

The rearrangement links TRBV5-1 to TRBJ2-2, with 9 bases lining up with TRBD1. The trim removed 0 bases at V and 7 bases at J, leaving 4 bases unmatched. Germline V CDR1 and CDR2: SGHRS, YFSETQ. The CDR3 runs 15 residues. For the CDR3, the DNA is TGCGCCAGCAGCTTGGAGGGACAGGGCAACGGGGAGCTGTTTTTT. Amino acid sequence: CASSLEGQGNGELFF. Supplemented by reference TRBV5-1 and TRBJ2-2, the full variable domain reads KAGVTQTPRYLIKTRGQQVTLSCSPISGHRSVSWYQQTPGQGLQFLFEYFSETQRNKGNFPGRFSGRQFSNSRSEMNVSTLELGDSALYLCASSLEGQGNGELFFGEGSRLTVL.

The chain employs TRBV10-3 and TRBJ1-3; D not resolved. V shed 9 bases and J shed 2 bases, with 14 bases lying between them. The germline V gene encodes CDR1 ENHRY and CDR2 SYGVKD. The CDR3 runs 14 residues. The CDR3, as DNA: TGTGCCATAACCGATCCGCGTGCTGGAAACACCATATATTTT. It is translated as CAITDPRAGNTIYF.

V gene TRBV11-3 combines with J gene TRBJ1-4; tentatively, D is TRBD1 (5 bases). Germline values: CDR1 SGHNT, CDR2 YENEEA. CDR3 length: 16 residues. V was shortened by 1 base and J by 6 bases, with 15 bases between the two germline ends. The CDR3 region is CASSLAHGTLYEKLFF. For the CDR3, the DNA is TGTGCCAGCAGCTTAGCGCACGGGACTTTATATGAAAAACTGTTTTTT.

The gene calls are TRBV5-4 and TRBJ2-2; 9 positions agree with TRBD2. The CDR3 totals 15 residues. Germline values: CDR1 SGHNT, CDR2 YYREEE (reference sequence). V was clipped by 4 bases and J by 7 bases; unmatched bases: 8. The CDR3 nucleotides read TGTGCCAGCAGCAGTAGCGGGGGAGCGAACGGGGAGCTGTTTTTT. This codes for CASSSSGGANGELFF.

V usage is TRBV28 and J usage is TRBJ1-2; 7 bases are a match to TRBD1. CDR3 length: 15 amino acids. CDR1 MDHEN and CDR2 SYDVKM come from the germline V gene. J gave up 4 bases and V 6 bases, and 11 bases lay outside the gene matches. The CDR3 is CASSVQGQRSYGYTF. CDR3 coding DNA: TGTGCCAGCAGCGTACAGGGGCAAAGGAGCTATGGCTACACCTTC.

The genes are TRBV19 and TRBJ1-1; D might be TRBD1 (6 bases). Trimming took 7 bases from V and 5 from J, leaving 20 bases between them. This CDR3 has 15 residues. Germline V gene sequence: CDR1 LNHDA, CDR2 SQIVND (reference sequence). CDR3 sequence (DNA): TGTGCCAGTACGGGGTTTCAGGGGTTGTGGACTGAAGCTTTCTTT. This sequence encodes CASTGFQGLWTEAFF.

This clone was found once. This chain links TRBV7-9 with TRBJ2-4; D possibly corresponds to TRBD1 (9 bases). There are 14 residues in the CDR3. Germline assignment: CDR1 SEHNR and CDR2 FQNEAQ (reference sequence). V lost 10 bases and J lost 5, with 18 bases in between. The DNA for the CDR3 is TGTGCCACCCGGGGGGGACAGGGACAAAACATTCAGTACTTC. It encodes CATRGGQGQNIQYF.

This chain's CDR3 is CASSRGLAGGGTQYF. The CDR3 DNA follows: TGTGCCAGCTCCCGTGGACTAGCGGGGGGAGGTACGCAGTATTTT. The V call is TRBV18, the J call TRBJ2-3, with 14 positions matching TRBD2. J was trimmed by 8 bases and V by 6 bases; bases with no gene match: 7. Looked up from germline, CDR1 is KGHSH and CDR2 is LQKENI. The CDR3 loop spans 15 amino acids. Together with reference TRBV18 and TRBJ2-3, the CDR3 gives the full variable domain: NAGVMQNPRHLVRRRGQEARLRCSPMKGHSHVYWYRQLPEEGLKFMVYLQKENIIDESGMPKERFSAEFPKEGPSILRIQQVVRGDSAAYFCASSRGLAGGGTQYFGPGTRLTVL.

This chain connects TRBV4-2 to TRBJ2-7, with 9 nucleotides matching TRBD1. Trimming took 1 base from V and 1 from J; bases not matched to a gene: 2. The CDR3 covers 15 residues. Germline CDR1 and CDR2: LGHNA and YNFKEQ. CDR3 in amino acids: CASSQGDRVSYEQYF. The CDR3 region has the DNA TGTGCCAGCAGCCAAGGGGACAGGGTGTCCTACGAGCAGTACTTC.

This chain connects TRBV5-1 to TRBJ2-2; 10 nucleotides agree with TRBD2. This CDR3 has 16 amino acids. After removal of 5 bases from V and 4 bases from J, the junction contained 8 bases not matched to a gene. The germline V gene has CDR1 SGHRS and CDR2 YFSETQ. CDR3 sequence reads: CASRETSGSFTGELFF. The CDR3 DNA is TGCGCCAGCAGGGAGACTAGCGGGTCGTTCACCGGGGAGCTGTTTTTT.

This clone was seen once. The CDR3 DNA reads as TGTGCCAGCAGCGTTCGGACAGGAGATATACCTAGCACAGATACGCAGTATTTT. This codes for CASSVRTGDIPSTDTQYF. The chain uses TRBV9 and TRBJ2-3; 7 bases are a match to TRBD1. The V gene end was trimmed by 2 bases and the J gene end by 0 bases; junction bases not matched to a gene: 12. The CDR3 contains 18 residues. CDR1 and CDR2 (germline): SGDLS, YYNGEE.

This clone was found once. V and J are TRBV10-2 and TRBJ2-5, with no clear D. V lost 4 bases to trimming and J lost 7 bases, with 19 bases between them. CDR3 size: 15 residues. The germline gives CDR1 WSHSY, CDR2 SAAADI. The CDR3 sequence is CASSGRPETVVTQYF. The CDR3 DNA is TGCGCCAGCAGTGGGAGACCTGAAACTGTTGTGACCCAGTACTTC.